A selection of T cell receptor beta chains follows, all from one sample in a study of shared clonotypes between healthy human individuals. This table comes from immunoSEQ multiplex PCR, and its TCRdb copy is limited to in-frame clones, with some not included. The sample has millions of clones; 85% to 95% are singletons. The sample was naive CD4+ T cells sorted from blood. The source of these receptors is a man younger than 35 in good health. The CDR3 runs from the conserved cysteine through the conserved F or W. Each record gives: D gene, V gene, clone size, J gene, CDR3 DNA, CDR3 protein. The D gene is left open where the match is weak. The listing skips clone size in some rows; elsewhere it reads once, few, many or a size class.

>-|TRBV5-1|-|TRBJ1-1
TGCGCCAGCAGCTTGGCCAGGAACACTGAAGCTTTCTTT
CASSLARNTEAFF
>-|TRBV6-5|-|TRBJ2-1
TGTGCCAGCAGCTCCGGACTGAGGTTCACTAGTGAGCAGTTCTTC
CASSSGLRFTSEQFF
>TRBD2|TRBV15|-|TRBJ2-7
TGTGCCACCAGCAGAACTAGCGGGAGGTACGAGCAGTACTTC
CATSRTSGRYEQYF
>-|TRBV10-1|-|TRBJ2-7
TGCGCCAGCAGTGAGTCTCCGGGACGACGGACCGTATACGAGCAGTACTTC
CASSESPGRRTVYEQYF
>-|TRBV7-8|-|TRBJ2-3
TGTGCCAGCAGCTTAGATGGGGCCACCACAGATACGCAGTATTTT
CASSLDGATTDTQYF
>-|TRBV6-5|-|TRBJ2-7
TGTGCCAGCAGTTACTCGGTGGTAGGCTCGCCCCACGAGCAGTACTTC
CASSYSVVGSPHEQYF
>TRBD1|TRBV30|-|TRBJ1-1
TGTGCCAGATCCAGGGGGCAGGGGAACACTGAAGCTTTCTTT
CARSRGQGNTEAFF
>-|TRBV5-1|-|TRBJ2-3
TGCGCCAGCAGCTGGACGAAAGATACGCAGTATTTT
CASSWTKDTQYF
>-|TRBV25-1|-|TRBJ2-5
TGTGCCAGCAGTGAATTCGGGTGGGAGACCCAGTACTTC
CASSEFGWETQYF
>-|TRBV27|-|TRBJ2-7
TGTGCCAGCACCCTGTCCGGGAAAGGGGCCTACGAGCAGTACTTC
CASTLSGKGAYEQYF
>TRBD2|TRBV13|-|TRBJ2-3
TGTGCCAGCAGCTCGGGACTAGCGGGAGTCCCAGATACGCAGTATTTT
CASSSGLAGVPDTQYF
>-|TRBV7-9|-|TRBJ2-7
TGTGCCAGCAGTCGGGGGTCACAGACCGTCTACGAGCAGTACTTC
CASSRGSQTVYEQYF
>-|TRBV4-2|-|TRBJ2-7
TGTGCCAGCAGCCAAGATACGGGTCCCTACGAGCAGTACTTC
CASSQDTGPYEQYF
>-|TRBV7-3|-|TRBJ1-6
TGTGCCAGTGCCCTCTCGGGCTATAATTCACCCCTCCACTTT
CASALSGYNSPLHF
>-|TRBV2|-|TRBJ1-5
TGTGCCAGCAGGGCCTTGGGGTCGGGGGATCAGCCCCAGCATTTT
CASRALGSGDQPQHF
>TRBD1|TRBV27|-|TRBJ1-5
TGTGCCAGCAGTCCAGAATGGGACAGCCTAAGCAATCAGCCCCAGCATTTT
CASSPEWDSLSNQPQHF
>-|TRBV5-1|-|TRBJ2-2
TGCGCCAGCTGCCCCAGAAGTGCCGGGGAGCTGTTTTTT
CASCPRSAGELFF
>-|TRBV6-1|-|TRBJ1-2
TGTGCCAGCAGTGATTGGGGAGAAGGGGACTATGGCTACACCTTC
CASSDWGEGDYGYTF
>TRBD2|TRBV18|-|TRBJ2-7
TGTGCCAGCTCACCCGGGACTAGCGGCTACGAGCAGTACTTC
CASSPGTSGYEQYF
>-|TRBV19|-|TRBJ1-4
TGTGCCAGTAGTAAGGGAGTAAGCCCTCCGGGGAAACTGTTTTTT
CASSKGVSPPGKLFF
>-|TRBV7-2|few|TRBJ2-7
TGTGCCAGCAGCTTACTCGGGGGCAGGGTGGGCGAGCAGTACTTC
CASSLLGGRVGEQYF
>-|TRBV18|-|TRBJ1-1
TGTGCCAGCTCCCCAAACGGGGGCGGGGTAATCACTGAAGCTTTCTTT
CASSPNGGGVITEAFF
>-|TRBV4-3|-|TRBJ1-4
TGCGCCAGCAGCCAAGACCAGGGGAGGGAAAAACTGTTTTTT
CASSQDQGREKLFF
>-|TRBV6-1|-|TRBJ1-1
TGTGCCAGCAGTGAAGTTGGGGGGAACACTGAAGCTTTCTTT
CASSEVGGNTEAFF
>-|TRBV25-1|-|TRBJ2-1
TGTGCCAGCAGTGGGAGCGGGCGTGAGCAGTTCTTC
CASSGSGREQFF
>TRBD2|TRBV7-2|-|TRBJ2-2
TGTGCCAGCAGCTTAGGGGGACTACCCACCGGGGAGCTGTTTTTT
CASSLGGLPTGELFF
>-|TRBV5-4|-|TRBJ2-1
TGTGCCAGCAGCAGTAGATCGTTGGATGAGCAGTTCTTC
CASSSRSLDEQFF
>TRBD1|TRBV5-8|-|TRBJ2-4
TGTGCCAGCAGCTTGTACAGGGGAGACATTCAGTACTTC
CASSLYRGDIQYF
>-|TRBV7-2|-|TRBJ2-5
TGTGCCAGCAGCTTAGCCCTCTCTCAAGAGACCCAGTACTTC
CASSLALSQETQYF
>TRBD2|TRBV7-9|-|TRBJ2-7
TGTGCCAGCAGCTCCCAGCGGGAGTTCTACGAGCAGTACTTC
CASSSQREFYEQYF
>-|TRBV2|once|TRBJ2-7
TGTGCCAGCAGTGTCGGCAGGGGAAATTCCTACGAGCAGTACTTC
CASSVGRGNSYEQYF
>-|TRBV28|-|TRBJ2-2
TGTGCCAGCCGGACGACCAGGGCATCCGGGGAGCTGTTTTTT
CASRTTRASGELFF
>TRBD1|TRBV2|-|TRBJ2-5
TGTGCCAGCAGTGATCGACAGGGGGGCCCCTTGACCCAGTACTTC
CASSDRQGGPLTQYF
>TRBD2|TRBV28|-|TRBJ2-1
TGTGCCAGCAGTTTTCCTAGCGGCGTCCCCCTAAACAATGAGCAGTTCTTC
CASSFPSGVPLNNEQFF
>-|TRBV5-4|-|TRBJ1-2
TGTGCCAGCAGCTTGGAGGGGGGGGCCGCTCGTGTCTATGGCTACACCTTC
CASSLEGGAARVYGYTF
>TRBD2|TRBV6-1|-|TRBJ2-7
TGTGCCAGCAGTGAAGCGGGAGGGGCCTTCGACGAGCAGTACTTC
CASSEAGGAFDEQYF
>TRBD2|TRBV5-8|once|TRBJ2-2
TGTGCCAGCAGCTTGGAACTAGCGGGTATGAACACCGGGGAGCTGTTTTTT
CASSLELAGMNTGELFF
>-|TRBV6-5|-|TRBJ1-6
TGTGCCAGCAGCCCAGGACGGTTCCCTCTGTCGCCCCTCCACTTT
CASSPGRFPLSPLHF
>-|TRBV6-5|-|TRBJ1-2
TGTGCCAGCAGTACCCCCGGACAGAAGACCGGCTACACCTTC
CASSTPGQKTGYTF
>-|TRBV5-1|-|TRBJ1-2
TGCGCCAGCAGCTCAACTGACAGGAACTATGGCTACACCTTC
CASSSTDRNYGYTF
>TRBD2|TRBV28|-|TRBJ2-3
TGTGCCAGCACCCTAGCGGGGCCTCCCGAGAGGCAGTATTTT
CASTLAGPPERQYF
>-|TRBV5-6|-|TRBJ1-1
TGTGCCAGCAGCTTGGTTGGGGGAGGCACTGAAGCTTTCTTT
CASSLVGGGTEAFF
>TRBD2|TRBV18|-|TRBJ2-5
TGTGCCAGCTCCCTCGGGACTAGCGGAGGGGGTCAAGAGACCCAGTACTTC
CASSLGTSGGGQETQYF
>-|TRBV7-2|once|TRBJ1-6
TGTGCCAGCAGCATGAGGAATTCACCCCTCCACTTT
CASSMRNSPLHF
>TRBD1|TRBV2|-|TRBJ1-6
TGTGCCAGCACGGCGGCGACAGGGTTCAATTCACCCCTCCACTTT
CASTAATGFNSPLHF
>TRBD2|TRBV10-2|-|TRBJ2-7
TGCGCCAGCCGGGGGGACTCGGGCGAGCAGTACTTC
CASRGDSGEQYF
>TRBD1|TRBV2|-|TRBJ2-7
TGTGCCAGCAGTGATCTAGGGGGCGCTAACTACGAGCAGTACTTC
CASSDLGGANYEQYF
>TRBD2|TRBV2|-|TRBJ2-7
TGTGCCAGCACCACAACTAGCGGCCGGGCCTACGAGCAGTACTTC
CASTTTSGRAYEQYF
>-|TRBV7-2|-|TRBJ1-3
TGTGCCAGCAGCCCGCAGGGCGGTGGAAACACCATATATTTT
CASSPQGGGNTIYF
>-|TRBV6-1|-|TRBJ1-3
TGTGCCAGCAGCCGAGCACAGGGTTTCGGAAACACCATATATTTT
CASSRAQGFGNTIYF
>TRBD1|TRBV5-4|-|TRBJ1-6
TGTGCCAGCAGCTTCAGACAGGGGGATAATTCACCCCTCCACTTT
CASSFRQGDNSPLHF
>TRBD2|TRBV10-3|once|TRBJ2-3
TGTGCCATCAGTGAGTCTCCCCTACTAGCGGGGGGGCCAGAAGGAGATACGCAGTATTTT
CAISESPLLAGGPEGDTQYF
>-|TRBV18|-|TRBJ2-5
TGTGCCAGCTCACCACAGGGAAGAGAGACCCAGTACTTC
CASSPQGRETQYF
>-|TRBV5-1|-|TRBJ1-6
TGCGCCAGCAGCTTGGAGTTTGGGGGGGGTTCACCCCTCCACTTT
CASSLEFGGGSPLHF
>-|TRBV7-8|-|TRBJ2-7
TGTGCCAGCAGCTTAGCGGAGGCGGGCCTCCGCTCCTACGAGCAGTACTTC
CASSLAEAGLRSYEQYF
>-|TRBV5-4|-|TRBJ2-1
TGTGCCAGCAGCTTGGGAGGGGTCTACAATGAGCAGTTCTTC
CASSLGGVYNEQFF
>TRBD1|TRBV2|-|TRBJ1-4
TGTGCCAGCAGGATGACAGGGGGGAATGAAAAACTGTTTTTT
CASRMTGGNEKLFF